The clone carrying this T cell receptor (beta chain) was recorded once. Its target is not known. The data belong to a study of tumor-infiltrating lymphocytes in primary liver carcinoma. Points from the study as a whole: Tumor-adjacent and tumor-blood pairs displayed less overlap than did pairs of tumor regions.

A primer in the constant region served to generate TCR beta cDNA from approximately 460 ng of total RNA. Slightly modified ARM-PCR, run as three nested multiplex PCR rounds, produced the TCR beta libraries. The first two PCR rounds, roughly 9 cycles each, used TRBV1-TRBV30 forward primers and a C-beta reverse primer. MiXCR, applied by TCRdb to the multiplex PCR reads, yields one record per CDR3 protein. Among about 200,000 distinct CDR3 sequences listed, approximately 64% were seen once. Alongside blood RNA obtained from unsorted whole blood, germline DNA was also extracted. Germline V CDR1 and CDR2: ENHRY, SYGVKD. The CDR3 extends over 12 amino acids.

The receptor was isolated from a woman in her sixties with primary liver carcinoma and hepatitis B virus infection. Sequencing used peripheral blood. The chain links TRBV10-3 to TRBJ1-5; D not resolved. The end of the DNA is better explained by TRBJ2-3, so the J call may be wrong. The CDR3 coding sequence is TGTGCCATCAGTGATACGAATCAGCCCCAGTATTTT. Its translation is CAISDTNQPQYF.